A single sample gave rise to the 21 T cell receptor beta chains below, sequenced in a study of T-cell memory formation after mild COVID-19. MiXCR, run by TCRdb on the 5' RACE reads, gives a single entry per CDR3 protein. In the table there are over 12,000 distinct CDR3 sequences, over 20% of which are singletons. Sequenced sample: PBMCs or a T cell subset sorted from them (not recorded which). These receptors came from a man between 18 and 29 years old who had mild COVID-19 (a few samples of this study predate the infection). Cell type and time point are not known.

This clonotype was counted many times. The V call is TRBV23-1, the J call TRBJ2-1; weak D call: TRBD2 (7 bases). TRBV23-1 qualifies as an ORF whose function is uncertain. The CDR3 is 15 residues long. Deletions cut 11 bases from V and 3 bases from J, with 20 bases between. CDR3 sequence: CADRGAAGDYNEQFF. DNA for the CDR3: TGCGCCGACCGGGGGGCGGCGGGGGACTACAATGAGCAGTTCTTC.

In this sample, this clonotype turned up many times. This chain connects TRBV6-1 to TRBJ1-1, with unresolved D. The CDR3 runs 17 residues. Trimming removed 3 bases from V and 0 bases from J, with 17 bases in between. Germline V gene sequence: CDR1 MNHNS, CDR2 SASEGT. The CDR3 reads CASSDPYSGKLNTEAFF. DNA of the CDR3: TGTGCCAGCAGTGACCCGTATTCTGGTAAGCTGAACACTGAAGCTTTCTTT.

The V call is TRBV4-3, the J call TRBJ2-3; 8 bases are a match to TRBD2. Trimming at V came to 3 bases and at J to 6 bases, leaving 8 bases not matched to a gene. Germline CDR1 and CDR2: LGHNA and YSLEER. This CDR3 is 15 amino acids long. CDR3: CASSHSGGPPDTQYF. CDR3 nucleotide sequence: TGCGCCAGCAGCCACTCGGGGGGGCCACCCGATACGCAGTATTTT.

Many counts were recorded for this clonotype. The rearrangement uses TRBV7-3 and TRBJ2-7; TRBD2 matches 15 bases. The CDR3 is made up of 18 amino acids. V trimming: 5 bases; J trimming: 2 bases; junction bases outside the gene matches: 10. In germline, CDR1 is SGHTA, CDR2 FQGTGA. The CDR3 sequence is CASSQNPGLAGGPYEQYF. CDR3 sequence (DNA): TGTGCCAGCAGCCAGAATCCGGGACTAGCGGGGGGACCCTACGAGCAGTACTTC.

Only a few counts were recorded for this clonotype. The chain links TRBV27 to TRBJ1-1; 7 nucleotides match TRBD1. Germline V gene lookup returns CDR1 MNHEY and CDR2 SMNVEV (reference sequence). This CDR3 region has 11 residues. The junction had 1 base not matched to a gene; V was cut back by 11 bases and J by 1 base. Written as DNA, the CDR3 is TGTGCCGCAGGGGGGAACACTGAAGCTTTCTTT. Its translation: CAAGGNTEAFF.

The rearrangement joins TRBV12-3 or TRBV12-4 to TRBJ2-3, with D possibly matching TRBD2 (6 bases). This CDR3 has 14 residues. V dropped 5 bases and J dropped 4 bases, with 13 bases sitting between them. CDR3 DNA: TGTGCCAGCAGTCCGGGAGAGTACGCAGATACGCAGTATTTT. Residues: CASSPGEYADTQYF.

The chain carries TRBV24-1 and TRBJ2-1; 11 bases map to TRBD2. The CDR3 is 15 residues long. V dropped 5 bases and J dropped 8; count of bases not matched to a gene: 7. CDR1 and CDR2 from the germline V gene are KGHDR and SFDVKD. CDR3 sequence (DNA): TGTGCCACCAGTGTAGCGGGAGGGCCCTTCGATGAGCAGTTCTTC. Amino acid sequence: CATSVAGGPFDEQFF.

In this sample, this clonotype turned up a few times. V and J are TRBV19 and TRBJ1-2; D unresolved. Trimming removed 1 base at V and 10 bases at J, with 13 bases between. CDR1 is LNHDA and CDR2 is SQIVND in the germline V gene (reference sequence). This CDR3 contains 13 residues. The CDR3 DNA reads as TGTGCCAGTAGTATAGGACGATCGATAGTCTACACCTTC. Translated: CASSIGRSIVYTF.

This clonotype has at least ten counts. This chain connects TRBV7-9 to TRBJ1-2, with D uncertain. This CDR3 contains 14 residues. Trimming pared 1 base from V and 3 bases from J, leaving 9 bases between. Germline lookup yields CDR1 SEHNR and CDR2 FQNEAQ (reference sequence). CDR3 in DNA: TGTGCCAGCAGCTTAGATACACCGCACTATGGCTACACCTTC. Translation: CASSLDTPHYGYTF. The complete variable domain, with remaining parts taken from reference TRBV7-9 and TRBJ1-2, reads DTGVSQNPRHKITKRGQNVTFRCDPISEHNRLYWYRQTLGQGPEFLTYFQNEAQLEKSRLLSDRFSAERPKGSFSTLEIQRTEQGDSAMYLCASSLDTPHYGYTFGSGTRLTVV.

V usage is TRBV6-5 and J usage is TRBJ1-1; possible D gene TRBD1, 6 bases. This CDR3 has 12 residues. V was trimmed by 6 bases and J by 8 bases, leaving 13 bases between them. CDR1 and CDR2 (germline): MNHEY, SVGAGI. The CDR3 bases are TGTGCCAGCAGCCTCACAGGGAGGGAAGCTTTCTTT. It is translated as CASSLTGREAFF.

This clonotype was counted ten times or more. The chain has TRBV6-5 and TRBJ1-5; possible D gene TRBD1, 5 bases. V gave up 10 bases and J gave up 0 bases, with 16 bases separating them. CDR1 is MNHEY and CDR2 is SVGAGI in the germline V gene. The CDR3 contains 15 residues. The CDR3 loop reads CATRGDFYSNQPQHF. In DNA, the CDR3 is TGTGCCACCCGGGGGGATTTTTATAGCAATCAGCCCCAGCATTTT.

This clonotype occurred many times. This chain joins TRBV30 and TRBJ1-2, with no clear D. Trimming removed 5 bases from V and 4 bases from J, with 5 bases in between. CDR3 length: 10 amino acids. Per the germline V gene, CDR1 is GTSNPN and CDR2 is SVGIG (reference sequence). CDR3 sequence (DNA): TGTGCCTGGGGTCTCTATGGCTACACCTTC. The encoded protein is CAWGLYGYTF.

This clonotype was recorded a few times. V usage is TRBV3-1 and J usage is TRBJ2-7, with D possibly being TRBD1 (5 bases). CDR1 is LGHDT and CDR2 is YNNKEL in the germline V gene (reference sequence). The CDR3 sequence is 15 residues long. V was pared by 1 base and J by 3 bases, with 13 bases between. CDR3 DNA: TGTGCCAGCAGCCAAGGGTGGGGCCCTCTCTACGAGCAGTACTTC. It codes for CASSQGWGPLYEQYF.

At least ten counts were recorded for this clonotype. The V and J genes are TRBV9 and TRBJ2-3, with 9 bases matching TRBD2. After removal of 0 bases from V and 5 bases from J, the junction contained 4 bases not matched to a gene. The CDR3 runs 15 residues. CDR1 SGDLS and CDR2 YYNGEE come from the germline V gene. CDR3 nucleotides: TGTGCCAGCAGCGTAGGTGGTAGCGGGGGAGATACGCAGTATTTT. Its protein is CASSVGGSGGDTQYF.

This clonotype was seen many times. This rearrangement joins TRBV6-5 to TRBJ1-6; D ambiguous. V dropped 4 bases and J dropped 7 bases, with 5 bases sitting between them. The CDR3 has 12 amino acids. Germline V CDR1 and CDR2: MNHEY, SVGAGI. DNA for the CDR3: TGTGCCAGCAGTTTCGCCAATTCACCCCTCCACTTT. It is translated as CASSFANSPLHF.

This clonotype has a count of ten or more. This chain joins TRBV20-1 and TRBJ1-5; D is ambiguous. V lost 6 bases and J lost 4, with 10 bases in between. Per the germline V gene, CDR1 is DFQATT and CDR2 is SNEGSKA (reference sequence). The CDR3 is made up of 12 amino acids. The CDR3, as DNA: TGCAGTGCCCTGGAGGGAAATCAGCCCCAGCATTTT. Protein sequence: CSALEGNQPQHF.

This clonotype occurred many times. V and J are TRBV7-9 and TRBJ1-4; D possibly corresponds to TRBD1 (6 bases). Trimming pared 3 bases from V and 5 bases from J, leaving 13 bases between. The CDR3 runs to 15 residues. CDR1 is SEHNR and CDR2 is FQNEAQ in the germline V gene (reference sequence). Here the CDR3 reads CASSLWTAPNEKLFF. CDR3 DNA: TGTGCCAGCAGCTTGTGGACAGCTCCAAATGAAAAACTGTTTTTT.

The rearrangement joins TRBV9 to TRBJ2-1; 7 nucleotides agree with TRBD2. Germline V gives CDR1 SGDLS, CDR2 YYNGEE. This CDR3 has 15 amino acids. V trimming: 6 bases; J trimming: 8 bases; junction bases outside the gene matches: 14. This chain's CDR3 is CASTPSGVRTDEQFF. CDR3 coding DNA: TGTGCCAGCACCCCAAGCGGGGTACGTACGGATGAGCAGTTCTTC.

This clonotype was recorded many times. The chain links TRBV4-1 to TRBJ1-2; 11 positions agree with TRBD1. CDR1 is MGHRA and CDR2 is YSYEKL in the germline V gene. The J segment lost 4 bases and the V segment lost 1 base, leaving 8 bases of the junction unmatched. The CDR3 runs 17 residues. In DNA, the CDR3 is TGCGCCAGCAGCCAAGTAGTGGTAGGGACAGGGGGCTATGGCTACACCTTC. It yields the protein CASSQVVVGTGGYGYTF.

This clonotype counts as hyperexpanded. V usage is TRBV10-2 and J usage is TRBJ2-7; 7 bases align to TRBD1. The CDR3 is made up of 13 amino acids. Looked up from germline, CDR1 is WSHSY and CDR2 is SAAADI. The trim removed 7 bases at V and 0 bases at J, leaving 3 bases unmatched. CDR3 region: CASMTGHSYEQYF. The CDR3 DNA is TGCGCCAGCATGACAGGGCACTCCTACGAGCAGTACTTC.

This clonotype was seen repeatedly, ten times or more. Germline and junction disagree at one end, which may indicate a read error. The rearrangement uses TRBV7-7 and TRBJ2-2; 8 bases agree with TRBD2. Germline lookup yields CDR1 SSHAT and CDR2 FNYEAQ (reference sequence). The CDR3 has 16 residues. The CDR3 loop is CASSLAGSENTGELFF. CDR3 bases: TGTGCTAGCAGCTTAGCGGGGTCAGAGAACACCGGGGAGCTGTTTTTT.